One and the same sample provided the 23 T cell receptor beta chains below, sequenced in a study of control samples from healthy donors and cancer patients. TCRdb's table, derived via immunoSEQ multiplex PCR, lists solely in-frame clones and lacks some. The sample lists about 110,000 clones; about 89% were seen once. Specimen: blood. These receptors were taken from a woman aged 45-65 years in good health.

This clone appeared a single time. V usage is TRBV7-7 and J usage is TRBJ1-3; D call uncertain. With 5 bases removed from V and 0 bases from J, the gap between germline ends came to 11 bases. The germline V gene encodes CDR1 SSHAT and CDR2 FNYEAQ (reference sequence). The CDR3 is made up of 15 amino acids. Here the CDR3 DNA reads TGTGCCAGCAGCATGGGCCCTAGCTCTGGAAACACCATATATTTT. This codes for CASSMGPSSGNTIYF.

This clone was observed a few times. Written as DNA, the CDR3 is TGTGCCAGTAGTGCGGGTCATGAGCAGTTCTTC. Translation: CASSAGHEQFF. The rearrangement joins TRBV19 to TRBJ2-1; tentative D call: TRBD2 (5 bases). V shed 5 bases and J shed 8 bases, with 7 bases lying between them. Germline values: CDR1 LNHDA, CDR2 SQIVND (reference sequence). The CDR3 runs 11 residues.

CDR3 bases: TGTGCCAGTAGTTGGTCGCGGAGCTCCTACGAGCAGTACTTC. It codes for CASSWSRSSYEQYF. This chain uses TRBV19 with TRBJ2-7, with D hard to call. CDR1 is LNHDA, CDR2 SQIVND, per germline (reference sequence). Trimming left V 5 bases short and J 0 bases short, with 11 bases between. The CDR3 loop spans 14 amino acids.

The CDR3 sequence is CASSDDSYNEQFF. CDR3 nucleotide sequence: TGTGCCAGCAGTGACGATTCCTACAATGAGCAGTTCTTC. This rearrangement joins TRBV6-2 or TRBV6-3 to TRBJ2-1; D remains ambiguous. The ends were cut back, 5 bases at V and 1 base at J, with 6 bases in the middle. Germline assignment: CDR1 MNHEY and CDR2 SVGEGT. There are 13 residues in the CDR3.

The chain has TRBV4-3 and TRBJ1-1; TRBD1 might be the D (5 bases). The germline V gene has CDR1 LGHNA and CDR2 YSLEER. V dropped 8 bases and J dropped 2 bases, with 18 bases sitting between them. The CDR3 loop spans 15 amino acids. The CDR3 reads CASGPGQGLNTEAFF. The CDR3 region has the DNA TGCGCCAGCGGCCCGGGCCAGGGACTAAACACTGAAGCTTTCTTT.

The chain links TRBV28 to TRBJ1-5, with D possibly TRBD1 on 6 matching bases. Germline lookup yields CDR1 MDHEN and CDR2 SYDVKM. The CDR3 extends over 15 amino acids. Trimming stripped 6 bases from V and 4 bases from J, with 16 bases between. The CDR3 sequence: CASRDGTRRNQPQHF. The CDR3 coding sequence is TGTGCCAGCAGGGACGGGACACGGAGAAATCAGCCCCAGCATTTT.

The V and J genes are TRBV19 and TRBJ2-7; 7 nucleotides match TRBD2. From germline, CDR1 is LNHDA and CDR2 SQIVND (reference sequence). The CDR3 extends over 13 amino acids. V was clipped by 8 bases and J by 6 bases; unmatched bases: 10. Here the CDR3 reads CASRVGGLFEQYV. CDR3 DNA: TGTGCCAGTCGGGTGGGGGGGTTATTCGAGCAGTACGTC.

The CDR3 DNA follows: TGCGCCAGCAGCTTGGATATATACCTGGATTCAACCGCGGGCTACACCTTC. This sequence encodes CASSLDIYLDSTAGYTF. V and J are TRBV5-1 and TRBJ1-2; no clear D gene. CDR3 size: 17 residues. V dropped 0 bases and J dropped 8 bases, with 23 bases sitting between them. Germline V gives CDR1 SGHRS, CDR2 YFSETQ.

The V gene is TRBV29-1, the J gene TRBJ1-4, with TRBD1 matching over 8 bases. Germline CDR1 SQVTM, CDR2 ANQGSEA. V gave up 6 bases and J gave up 0 bases; unmatched junction bases: 9. There are 16 residues in the CDR3. CDR3 region: CSVLDRGRATNEKLFF. The CDR3 DNA reads as TGCAGCGTGCTCGACAGGGGAAGGGCAACTAATGAAAAACTGTTTTTT.

The count of this clone is one. The chain is built from TRBV7-9 and TRBJ2-7, with D perhaps matching TRBD2 (5 bases). CDR1 is SEHNR, CDR2 FQNEAQ, per germline (reference sequence). This CDR3 contains 13 residues. V was trimmed by 1 base and J by 5 bases, leaving 9 bases between them. The CDR3 reads CASSLGRGDEQYV. CDR3 DNA: TGTGCCAGCAGCTTAGGACGGGGAGACGAGCAGTACGTC.

The rearrangement links TRBV3-1 (or the pseudogene TRBV3-2) to TRBJ2-3, with 9 bases matching TRBD1. Germline lookup yields CDR1 LGHDT and CDR2 YNNKEL (reference sequence). Losses at the gene ends were 4 bases for V and 1 base for J; bases not matched to a gene: 3. The CDR3 covers 15 residues. CDR3 in DNA: TGTGCCAGCAGCCCTCGGACAGGGGGCACAGATACGCAGTATTTT. Residues: CASSPRTGGTDTQYF.

This clone came up once. This chain joins TRBV11-2 and TRBJ2-7, with D tentatively TRBD1 or TRBD2 (5 bases each). Between the trimmed V and J ends, which lost 5 bases and 2 bases, there was a span of 19 bases. CDR1 is SGHAT and CDR2 is FQNNGV in the germline V gene. The CDR3 runs 16 residues. CDR3 amino acids: CASSPLTGTQTYEQYF. In DNA form, the CDR3 reads TGTGCCAGCAGCCCCTTAACCGGGACGCAAACCTACGAGCAGTACTTC. Filled out from reference TRBV11-2 and TRBJ2-7, the complete variable domain reads EAGVAQSPRYKIIEKRQSVAFWCNPISGHATLYWYQQILGQGPKLLIQFQNNGVVDDSQLPKDRFSAERLKGVDSTLKIQPAKLEDSAVYLCASSPLTGTQTYEQYFGPGTRLTVT.

The chain carries TRBV4-1 and TRBJ1-6; the D gene is possibly TRBD1 (6 bases). V was shortened by 1 base and J by 10 bases, with 11 bases between the two germline ends. The germline V gene encodes CDR1 MGHRA and CDR2 YSYEKL. CDR3 size: 14 residues. The CDR3 sequence is CASSQVGGLSPLHF. As DNA, the CDR3 is TGCGCCAGCAGCCAAGTAGGGGGATTATCACCCCTCCACTTT.

The chain is built from TRBV29-1 and TRBJ1-5; unclear D gene. The V gene's germline CDR1 is SQVTM and CDR2 ANQGSEA. Trimming pared 5 bases from V and 3 bases from J, leaving 17 bases between. The CDR3 is made up of 15 amino acids. This CDR3 is CSVKMEGTTNQPQHF. CDR3 nucleotides: TGCAGCGTTAAGATGGAGGGCACTACCAATCAGCCCCAGCATTTT.

The rearrangement joins TRBV11-2 to TRBJ1-4; D is unclear. The CDR3 runs to 17 residues. V lost 0 bases, J lost 0 bases, and 11 bases lay in between. Looked up from germline, CDR1 is SGHAT and CDR2 is FQNNGV. CDR3 residues: CASSLDPVGATNEKLFF. The CDR3 nucleotides are TGTGCCAGCAGCTTAGATCCGGTCGGCGCAACTAATGAAAAACTGTTTTTT.

This chain uses TRBV29-1 with TRBJ2-5; 7 bases match TRBD2. V lost 6 bases, J lost 4 bases, and 8 bases stayed unmatched. Germline V gene sequence: CDR1 SQVTM, CDR2 ANQGSEA. The CDR3 consists of 13 residues. CDR3 amino acids: CSVGGGSRETQYF. The CDR3 DNA reads as TGCAGCGTCGGCGGGGGATCGCGAGAGACCCAGTACTTC.

The chain combines TRBV7-9 with TRBJ2-7, with 9 bases fitting TRBD2. Germline V gene data show CDR1 as SEHNR and CDR2 as FQNEAQ (reference sequence). The J segment lost 0 bases and the V segment lost 7 bases, leaving 4 bases of the junction unmatched. The CDR3 spans 14 residues. CDR3 in amino acids: CASTLAGTSYEQYF. For the CDR3, the DNA is TGTGCCAGCACCCTAGCGGGGACCTCCTACGAGCAGTACTTC.

This chain uses TRBV7-9 with TRBJ2-7; 7 bases align to TRBD2. Germline lookup yields CDR1 SEHNR and CDR2 FQNEAQ (reference sequence). The CDR3 loop spans 14 amino acids. Trimming took 5 bases from V and 2 from J; bases not matched to a gene: 6. CDR3 bases: TGTGCCAGCAGCCCGCGGGGGTCGGCCTACGAGCAGTACGTC. Amino acids: CASSPRGSAYEQYV.

This sequence joins TRBV5-1 and TRBJ2-4; 12 bases align to TRBD2. V lost 6 bases to trimming and J lost 5 bases; unmatched junction nucleotides: 6. Germline-derived CDR1 and CDR2 are SGHRS and YFSETQ. This CDR3 has 15 residues. In DNA, the CDR3 is TGCGCCAGCAAGGCGTGGACTAGCGGGGAAAACATTCAGTACTTC. It codes for CASKAWTSGENIQYF. The variable domain in full, completed from reference TRBV5-1 and TRBJ2-4, reads KAGVTQTPRYLIKTRGQQVTLSCSPISGHRSVSWYQQTPGQGLQFLFEYFSETQRNKGNFPGRFSGRQFSNSRSEMNVSTLELGDSALYLCASKAWTSGENIQYFGAGTRLSVL.

The chain couples TRBV6-4 to TRBJ2-6, with D perhaps given as TRBD1 or TRBD2 (6 bases each). The CDR3 runs to 16 residues. The V end was cut by 3 bases, the J end by 0 bases, with 9 bases between. The germline CDR1 and CDR2 sequences are MRHNA and SNTAGT. The CDR3 is CASSEKGGSGANVLTF. CDR3 sequence (DNA): TGTGCCAGCAGTGAAAAGGGGGGCTCTGGGGCCAACGTCCTGACTTTC.

J is TRBJ2-3 and V is TRBV9; the D is unclear. V was pared by 3 bases and J by 0 bases, with 17 bases between. The CDR3 totals 17 residues. Germline V gene sequence: CDR1 SGDLS, CDR2 YYNGEE. The CDR3 nucleotides are TGTGCCAGCAGCGGGCCTTCGGTTCTTACTAGCACAGATACGCAGTATTTT. It translates to CASSGPSVLTSTDTQYF.

Turning to this clone: This same CDR3 is encoded by further DNA sequences in the sample. The V gene is TRBV6-5, the J gene TRBJ1-1; weak D call: TRBD1 (5 bases). This CDR3 is 15 amino acids long. Germline lookup yields CDR1 MNHEY and CDR2 SVGAGI. Deletions cut 0 bases from V and 0 bases from J, with 8 bases between. The DNA for the CDR3 is TGTGCCAGCAGTTACTCGGAGACAGTGAACACTGAAGCTTTCTTT. It encodes CASSYSETVNTEAFF.

The genes are TRBV7-9 and TRBJ1-1, with D hard to call. V lost 5 bases to trimming and J lost 11 bases, with 12 bases between them. This CDR3 spans 11 amino acids. From germline, CDR1 is SEHNR and CDR2 FQNEAQ (reference sequence). The CDR3 region is CASSVPPGAFF. The CDR3 region has the DNA TGTGCCAGCAGCGTTCCACCGGGGGCTTTCTTT.